This T cell receptor beta chain was identified during a study of cytomegalovirus exposure and HLA in healthy donors. The repertoire was sequenced with immunoSEQ multiplex PCR; TCRdb's copy has only in-frame clones and lacks some. The sample shows under 150,000 clones, 80% to 90% of them seen only once. Sequenced input: PBMCs. This clonotype originated in a man aged 18 to 30 in good health and CMV-seronegative.

CDR3 protein: CASSEPTRTDTQYF. In nucleotides, the CDR3 is TGTGCCAGCAGTGAACCGACTCGGACAGATACGCAGTATTTT. The rearrangement links TRBV2 to TRBJ2-3, with no clear D. V was trimmed by 2 bases and J by 3 bases, leaving 9 bases between them. The CDR3 has 14 amino acids. Germline CDR1 SNHLY, CDR2 FYNNEI.